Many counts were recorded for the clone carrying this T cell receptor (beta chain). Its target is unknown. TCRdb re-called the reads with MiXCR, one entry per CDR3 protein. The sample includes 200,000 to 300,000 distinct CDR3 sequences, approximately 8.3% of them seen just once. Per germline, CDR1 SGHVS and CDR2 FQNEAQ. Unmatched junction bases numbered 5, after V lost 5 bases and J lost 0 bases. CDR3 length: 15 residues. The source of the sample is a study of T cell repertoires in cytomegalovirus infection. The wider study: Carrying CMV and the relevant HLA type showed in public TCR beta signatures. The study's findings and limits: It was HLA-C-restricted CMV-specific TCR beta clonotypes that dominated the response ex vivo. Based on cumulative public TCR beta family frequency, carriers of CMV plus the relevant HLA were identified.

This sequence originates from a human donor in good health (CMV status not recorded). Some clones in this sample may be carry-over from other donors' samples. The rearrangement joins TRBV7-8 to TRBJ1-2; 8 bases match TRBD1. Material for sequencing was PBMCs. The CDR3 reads CASSPQDRANYGYTF. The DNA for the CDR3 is TGTGCCAGCAGCCCCCAGGACAGGGCTAACTATGGCTACACCTTC.